This record concerns one T cell receptor (beta chain) sequence. Its antigen is still unknown. The input lacks base qualities; no much larger clone sits a single base away. TCRbeta CDR3 regions were amplified from genomic DNA by means of the immunoSEQ Assay, a bias-controlled multiplex PCR. On the study's bioinformatics: Nucleated cell counts per sample were estimated from amplification of reference gene primers within the assay. To quantify the absolute abundance of each unique TCRbeta CDR3 rearrangement, sequence reads were collapsed and filtered. For each sample, productive Simpson clonality was calculated as the square root of Simpson's diversity index over productive rearrangements. Held by TCRdb, this immuneACCESS table contains in-frame sequences only and omits some clones. Under half of the omission traces to an unresolved V gene where checked; the cause of the rest is unknown. V, J and clone size derive from that table, while D and trimming were established from the DNA sequence. The sample contains approximately 300,000 clones, about 90% of them found a single time. Clones ranked in the top ten supply approximately 5.3% of the sample.

The data were taken from a study of blood T cell repertoires in COVID-19 (dated by TCRdb to 2020 to 2022). Describing the broader study: Samples from collaborators originated in the United States, Italy and Spain and spanned both the acute and convalescent phases of COVID-19. The repertoires were released in a freely available public database meant as a resource for research on the immune response to SARS-CoV-2. Deeply sampled blood TCRbeta repertoires from subjects exposed to, actively infected with, or recovered from COVID-19 were included in the dataset. The material from the prospective study consisted of cDNA or gDNA derived from T cells, B-cell-depleted T cells, or PBMCs. Sample metadata almost always included a de-identified subject ID, COVID-19 status, age in years and sex. HLA class I and class II types, where available, came from metadata supplied by the sample provider rather than from assay-based typing. The samples were drawn from two sources: the first 160 participants of the ongoing ImmuneRACE study, and over 1,000 subjects contributed by 6 global collaborators. General findings and caveats noted by the study authors: Clinical and demographic metadata were provided uncurated, with the amount varying by source and participant.

The CDR3 measures 16 amino acids from cysteine to phenylalanine. Only CDR3 DNA is held: 48 bases, read in frame from base 1. Between the V and J ends, shortened by 4 bases and 6 bases respectively, the junction contains 23 bases. Per the germline V gene (reference sequence), GTSNPN is the CDR1 and SVGIG is the CDR2. Enrolling through a virtual design, the prospective study's participants ranged in age from roughly 18 to 95 years and lived across 24 United States geographic areas. To assign participants to cohorts, the prospective study relied on clinical history that participants themselves reported in a screening survey and a study questionnaire. Recovered participants in ImmuneRACE Cohort 3 were defined by two consecutive negative NP/OP PCR tests, clearance by a healthcare professional, or resolution of symptoms. Mobile phlebotomists in the prospective study collected whole blood, serum and a nasopharyngeal or oropharyngeal swab from every participant. Over a roughly two-month period, participants in the prospective study had the option of providing additional blood draws and questionnaires. Prospective study blood samples were shipped either frozen or at room temperature before DNA extraction.

This receptor was obtained from a woman in her thirties who had recovered from COVID-19. Recombination linked TRBV30 to TRBJ2-3; matching of 5 bases hints at TRBD1 as the D gene. The sample comprised PBMCs or T cells enriched from blood (not recorded which). The DNA reads as follows: TGTGCCTGGACCAAAAACCGTCAAGGGGAAGGGGATACGCAGTATTTT. It translates to CAWTKNRQGEGDTQYF.